This T cell receptor (beta chain) was retrieved from a study of shared clonotypes between healthy human individuals. Naive CD8 isolation took CD45RO-negative cells positively selected for CCR7 and excluded terminally differentiated effector memory CD45RA+ cells. The length of the CDR3 is 12 residues. CDR1 LNHDA and CDR2 SQIVND come from the germline V gene (reference sequence). Trimming cost V 3 bases and J 9 bases, with 8 bases left between them. Sequencing was performed with immunoSEQ multiplex PCR; in TCRdb, only in-frame clones are kept and a portion is missing. The profile covers roughly 890,000 clones, with 90% to 95% appearing a single time and nearly 25% taken by the ten largest.

The V gene is TRBV19, the J gene TRBJ2-2, with D perhaps matching TRBD2 (6 bases). The material sequenced was naive CD8+ T cells sorted from blood. This receptor was taken from a man younger than 40 in good health. For the CDR3, the DNA is TGTGCCAGTAGTATCGGAGGGAGGGAGCTGTTTTTT. As protein: CASSIGGRELFF.